This is a list of T cell receptor beta chains from one sample in a study of cytomegalovirus exposure and HLA in healthy donors. Sequencing was performed with immunoSEQ multiplex PCR; in TCRdb, only in-frame clones are kept and a portion is missing. The sample carries under 150,000 clones, 82% recorded once. Sequencing used PBMCs. These receptors originate from a woman under 30 in good health and CMV-seronegative. Each CDR3 is given with its conserved first and last residue.

V	J	CDR3
TRBV7-2	TRBJ2-7	CASSSTGTSGRRPQYF
TRBV6-1	TRBJ1-3	CASPGPNSGNTIYF
TRBV5-1	TRBJ2-7	CASSLELAGTYEQYF
TRBV6-6	TRBJ2-6	CASTITGRLGANVLTF
TRBV5-1	TRBJ1-6	CASSLRGGLPTDNYNSPLHF
TRBV19	TRBJ2-5	CASSTRAGEKTQYF
TRBV28	TRBJ1-1	CASSFILVGAGTEAFF
TRBV7-2	TRBJ1-2	CASSARGGTGGAYGYTF
TRBV19	TRBJ2-3	CASNSPTDTQYF
TRBV6-5	TRBJ2-7	CASSYEGYEQYF
TRBV28	TRBJ1-2	CASSLETGTQGGYTF
TRBV10-1	TRBJ2-5	CASSATGSETQYF
TRBV19	TRBJ2-7	CASSISSGNYYEQYF
TRBV5-8	TRBJ1-2	CASSLQGRGGYTF
TRBV27	TRBJ1-1	CASSSPGWNTEAFF
TRBV7-8	TRBJ1-3	CASSLGAGINGNTIYF
TRBV7-2	TRBJ1-2	CASSFDRDYGYTF
TRBV6-5	TRBJ2-7	CASVDRASYEQYF
TRBV13	TRBJ1-5	CASSFRGGSVSNQPQHF
TRBV11-3	TRBJ1-1	CASSPRTGAAEAFF
TRBV28	TRBJ1-2	CASSLTDRFNYGYTF
TRBV4-1	TRBJ2-5	CASSQDLWTSGKETQYF
TRBV5-1	TRBJ2-1	CASSFSSGRYYNEQFF
TRBV28	TRBJ1-2	CASKRGILMWGYTF
TRBV7-9	TRBJ2-4	CASSPVLVIAKNIQYF
TRBV28	TRBJ2-1	CASTFSGSLSYNEQFF
TRBV13	TRBJ2-3	CASSFPRTNTDTQYF
TRBV30	TRBJ1-1	CAWTADLPGTEAFF
TRBV27	TRBJ2-4	CASSRMTGRLAKNIQYF
TRBV7-8	TRBJ2-7	CASSSRASGGFYEQYF
TRBV19	TRBJ1-4	CASSIRAAGEKLFF
TRBV7-2	TRBJ2-3	CASSTGLAGAEADTQYF
TRBV7-9	TRBJ1-5	CASSQGTGRVQPQHF
TRBV30	TRBJ1-1	CASYPRTGLAEAFF
TRBV19	TRBJ2-2	CASIGQGFNTGELFF
TRBV5-8	TRBJ1-4	CASSWGTGARNEKLFF
TRBV5-1	TRBJ1-1	CASSEPGQGAGTEAFF
TRBV7-9	TRBJ2-3	CASSFDWWASTDTQYF
TRBV4-2	TRBJ2-5	CASSNVQGADETQYF
TRBV5-1	TRBJ2-3	CASSWGRGTRTDTQYF
TRBV6-5	TRBJ1-2	CASSPRYWGGYTF
TRBV13	TRBJ2-1	CASSFDGKTEQFF
TRBV6-5	TRBJ2-1	CASSYSSYPEHEQFF
TRBV2	TRBJ2-2	CASSVERTGELFF
TRBV19	TRBJ1-2	CASRTGMNGYTF
TRBV5-6	TRBJ1-2	CASSLPTTGYRPRGYTF
TRBV5-1	TRBJ2-3	CASSLSTDTQYF
TRBV7-8	TRBJ2-7	CASSLRGLSYEQYF
TRBV21-1	TRBJ2-1	CASGGDRHNEQFF
TRBV6-1	TRBJ1-5	CASSIRSEGPQHF
TRBV9	TRBJ1-1	CASTAGTENTEAFF
TRBV19	TRBJ2-3	CASSIDRGDTQYF
TRBV19	TRBJ1-1	CASSTGTAAEAFF